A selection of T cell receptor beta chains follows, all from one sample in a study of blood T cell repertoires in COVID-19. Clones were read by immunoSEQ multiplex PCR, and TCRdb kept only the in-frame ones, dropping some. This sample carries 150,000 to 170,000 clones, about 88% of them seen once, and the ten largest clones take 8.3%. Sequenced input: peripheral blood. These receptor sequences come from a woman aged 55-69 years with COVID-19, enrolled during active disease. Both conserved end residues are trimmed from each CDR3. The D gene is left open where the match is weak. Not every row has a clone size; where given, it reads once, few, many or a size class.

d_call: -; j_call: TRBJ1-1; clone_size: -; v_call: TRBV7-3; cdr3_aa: ASSLLGGVGTEAF
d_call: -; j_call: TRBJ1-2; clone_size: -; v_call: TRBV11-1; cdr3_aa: ASSSRTRLTNYGYT
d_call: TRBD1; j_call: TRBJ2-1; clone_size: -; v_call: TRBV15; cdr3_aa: ATSRDLGLAGGEQF
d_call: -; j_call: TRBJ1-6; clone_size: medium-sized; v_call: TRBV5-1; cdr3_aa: ASSETGPSPLH
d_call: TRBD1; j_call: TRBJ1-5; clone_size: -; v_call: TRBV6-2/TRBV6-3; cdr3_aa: ASSYQQGNSNQPQH
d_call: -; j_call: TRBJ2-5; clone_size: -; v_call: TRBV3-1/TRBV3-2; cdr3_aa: ASSQLLRRDQETQY
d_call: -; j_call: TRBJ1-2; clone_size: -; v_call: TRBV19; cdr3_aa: ASSIEDRPNYGYT
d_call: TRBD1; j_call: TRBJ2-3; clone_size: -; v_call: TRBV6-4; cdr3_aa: ASRGDSMSTDTQY
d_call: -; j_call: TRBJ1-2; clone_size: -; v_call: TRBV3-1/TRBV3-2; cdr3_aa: ASSPSETVRTYGYT
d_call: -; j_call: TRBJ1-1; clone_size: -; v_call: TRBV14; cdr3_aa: ASSPPGMNTEAF
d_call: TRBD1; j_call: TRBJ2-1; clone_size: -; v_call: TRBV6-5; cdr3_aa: ASNSGTGVNEQF
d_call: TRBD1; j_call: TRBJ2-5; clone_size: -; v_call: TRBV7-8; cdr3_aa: ASSPQGARETQY
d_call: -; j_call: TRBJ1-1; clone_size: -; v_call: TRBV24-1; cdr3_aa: ATSDPGQEAF
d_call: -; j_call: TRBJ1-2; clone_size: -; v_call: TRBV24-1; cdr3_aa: ATSSRNRPSYGYT
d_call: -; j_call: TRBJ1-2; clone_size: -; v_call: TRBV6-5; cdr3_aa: ASSYSRQNNYGYT
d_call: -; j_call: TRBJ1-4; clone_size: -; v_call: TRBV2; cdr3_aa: ASSEGGATNEKLF
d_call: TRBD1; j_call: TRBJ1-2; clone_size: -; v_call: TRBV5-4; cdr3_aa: ASSLEGQIYGYT
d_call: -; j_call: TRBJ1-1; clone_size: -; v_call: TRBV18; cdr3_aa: ASSLLSLTEAF
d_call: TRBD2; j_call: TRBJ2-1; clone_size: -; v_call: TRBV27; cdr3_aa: ASSSRTSNEQF
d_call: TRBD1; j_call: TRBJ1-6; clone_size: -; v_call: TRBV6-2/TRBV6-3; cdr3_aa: ASSPSGQYNSPLH
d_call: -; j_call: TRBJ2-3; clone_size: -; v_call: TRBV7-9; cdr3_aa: ASSPPGSSTDTQY
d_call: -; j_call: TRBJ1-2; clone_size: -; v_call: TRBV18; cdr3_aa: ASSPRQLYGYT
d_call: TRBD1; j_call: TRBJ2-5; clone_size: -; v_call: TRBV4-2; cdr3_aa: ASSHAQGTGEETQY
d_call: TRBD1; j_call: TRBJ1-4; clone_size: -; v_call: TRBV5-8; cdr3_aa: ASSLGQGGTNEKLF
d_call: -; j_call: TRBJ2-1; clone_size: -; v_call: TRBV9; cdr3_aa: ASSPRTVLNEQF
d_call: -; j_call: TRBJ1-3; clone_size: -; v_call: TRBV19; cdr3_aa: ASSTTYLDHSGNTIY
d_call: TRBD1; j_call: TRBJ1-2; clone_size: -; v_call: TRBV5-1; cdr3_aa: ASSLQGEYGYT
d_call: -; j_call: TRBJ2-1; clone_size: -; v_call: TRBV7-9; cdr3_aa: ASSPTVYNEQF
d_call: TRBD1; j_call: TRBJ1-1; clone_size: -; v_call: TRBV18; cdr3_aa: ASSPLEGGGNTEAF
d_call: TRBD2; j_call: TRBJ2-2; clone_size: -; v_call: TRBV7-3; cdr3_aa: ASSDSGRVSNTGELF
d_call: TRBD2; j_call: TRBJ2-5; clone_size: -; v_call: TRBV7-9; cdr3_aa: ASSLGKRGRRETQY
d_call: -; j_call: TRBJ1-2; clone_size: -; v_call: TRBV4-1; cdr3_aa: ASSQVPTSNYGYT
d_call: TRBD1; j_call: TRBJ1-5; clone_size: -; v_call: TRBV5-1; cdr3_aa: ASSLAGQEHQPQH
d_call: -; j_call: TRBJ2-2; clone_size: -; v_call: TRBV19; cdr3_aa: ASSQGEANTGELF
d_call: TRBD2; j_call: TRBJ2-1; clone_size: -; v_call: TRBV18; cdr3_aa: ASSPPGTRLGEQF
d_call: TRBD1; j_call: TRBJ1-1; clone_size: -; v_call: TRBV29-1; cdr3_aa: SADRAMNTEAF